Included here is one TCR beta chain sequence, with context. Sequencing was performed with immunoSEQ multiplex PCR; in TCRdb, only in-frame clones are kept and a portion is missing. The sample holds roughly 82,000 clones, under 96% seen once. This sample is drawn from a study of technical replicates of blood from several donors. With 1 base removed from V and 3 bases from J, the gap between germline ends came to 4 bases. Germline values: CDR1 SGHVS, CDR2 FQNEAQ. The CDR3 is 12 amino acids. Specimen: T cells isolated from PBMCs. The receptor's source is a human donor in good health. The J gene is TRBJ2-7, the V gene TRBV7-8; unclear D gene. DNA of the CDR3: TGTGCCAGCAGCTTAGTCGTCTACGAGCAGTACTTC. Residues: CASSLVVYEQYF.